The 17 T cell receptor beta chains below were found in one sample sequenced in a study of T cell changes during pregnancy in multiple sclerosis. Sequenced by immunoSEQ multiplex PCR; TCRdb stores in-frame clones only, minus some. The sample has some 33,000 clones; about nine tenths are singletons. Sequencing used CD8+ T cells from peripheral blood mononuclear cells, obtained in the second trimester of pregnancy. These receptors all come from a female donor in good health, enrolled as a control in a pregnancy study.

V is TRBV29-1 and J is TRBJ1-3; 9 bases are shared with TRBD1. Germline V gene lookup returns CDR1 SQVTM and CDR2 ANQGSEA. CDR3 length equals 14 residues. Trimming at V came to 6 bases and at J to 2 bases, leaving 5 bases not matched to a gene. This CDR3 is CSVRDRETGNTIYF. CDR3 sequence (DNA): TGCAGCGTGCGGGACAGGGAGACTGGAAACACCATATATTTT.

This clone appeared a single time. The J gene is TRBJ1-2, the V gene TRBV9, with 7 bases fitting TRBD1. The trim removed 3 bases at V and 6 bases at J, leaving 5 bases unmatched. Germline values: CDR1 SGDLS, CDR2 YYNGEE. This CDR3 is 13 amino acids long. CDR3 sequence: CASSENRGDGYTF. CDR3 DNA: TGTGCCAGCAGCGAAAACAGGGGAGATGGCTACACCTTC.

This sequence joins TRBV19 and TRBJ1-6, with TRBD1 identical over 7 bases. The trim removed 5 bases at V and 6 bases at J, leaving 10 bases unmatched. The CDR3 length is 16 residues. The germline V gene encodes CDR1 LNHDA and CDR2 SQIVND (reference sequence). CDR3 sequence (DNA): TGTGCCAGTAGTCCCCTTACGGGACAGCTTAATTCACCCCTCCACTTT. It specifies CASSPLTGQLNSPLHF. The variable domain in full, completed from reference TRBV19 and TRBJ1-6, reads DGGITQSPKYLFRKEGQNVTLSCEQNLNHDAMYWYRQDPGQGLRLIYYSQIVNDFQKGDIAEGYSVSREKKESFPLTVTSAQKNPTAFYLCASSPLTGQLNSPLHFGNGTRLTVT.

The rearrangement uses TRBV15 and TRBJ2-2; TRBD2 is a possible D gene (6 bases). The CDR3 spans 16 residues. Germline CDR1 is LNHNV and CDR2 is YYDKDF (reference sequence). The V and J ends lost 5 bases and 0 bases respectively, with 13 bases between them. The CDR3 DNA sequence: TGTGCCACCAGCCGCGTTGGCGGGACGAACACCGGGGAGCTGTTTTTT. Residues: CATSRVGGTNTGELFF.

The rearrangement links TRBV29-1 to TRBJ2-7; no reliable D call. The CDR3 spans 15 residues. Trimming took 0 bases from V and 3 from J, leaving 15 bases between them. Per the germline V gene, CDR1 is SQVTM and CDR2 is ANQGSEA. Written as DNA, the CDR3 is TGCAGCGTTGAAGATCGGTCGGCCGGAGTCTACGAGCAGTACTTC. This codes for CSVEDRSAGVYEQYF.

The chain employs TRBV4-2 and TRBJ2-3; possible D gene TRBD2, 6 bases. Per the germline V gene, CDR1 is LGHNA and CDR2 is YNFKEQ. The CDR3 consists of 16 residues. Deletions cut 4 bases from V and 0 bases from J, with 14 bases between. CDR3 residues: CASSPPVAGSTDTQYF. CDR3 nucleotide sequence: TGTGCCAGCAGCCCCCCGGTGGCGGGGAGCACAGATACGCAGTATTTT.

This sequence joins TRBV6-4 and TRBJ2-3, with TRBD1 matching 9 bases. After removal of 2 bases from V and 4 bases from J, the junction contained 4 bases not matched to a gene. The CDR3 sequence is 15 residues long. Germline assignment: CDR1 MRHNA and CDR2 SNTAGT. The CDR3 region is CASSDDTGGADTQYF. The CDR3 nucleotides are TGTGCCAGCAGTGACGATACAGGGGGCGCAGATACGCAGTATTTT.

V and J are TRBV13 and TRBJ2-7, with D perhaps TRBD1 (6 bases). The V end lost 4 bases, the J end lost 2 bases, and 12 bases lay between the germline ends. This CDR3 comprises 14 residues. CDR1 is PRHDT and CDR2 is FYEKMQ in the germline V gene (reference sequence). CDR3 amino acids: CASSSRQETYEQYF. The CDR3 nucleotides are TGTGCCAGCAGCTCCCGACAGGAGACCTACGAGCAGTACTTC.

The V gene is TRBV29-1, the J gene TRBJ1-5; D might be TRBD1 (5 bases). CDR1 SQVTM and CDR2 ANQGSEA come from the germline V gene. The V end lost 4 bases, the J end lost 5 bases, and 12 bases lay between the germline ends. The CDR3 spans 13 residues. Here the CDR3 reads CSVGPTEYQPQHF. CDR3 bases: TGCAGCGTTGGACCGACAGAGTATCAGCCCCAGCATTTT.

The J gene is TRBJ1-2, the V gene TRBV6-4, with a possible D match to TRBD1 (5 bases). The CDR3 covers 17 residues. Germline values: CDR1 MRHNA, CDR2 SNTAGT. The V end lost 4 bases, the J end lost 0 bases, and 18 bases lay between the germline ends. For the CDR3, the DNA is TGTGCCAGCAGTGGCCTGGAGGGGCGAGAGACTAACTATGGCTACACCTTC. It translates to CASSGLEGRETNYGYTF.

The chain employs TRBV6-5 and TRBJ2-5, with D perhaps TRBD1 (6 bases). There are 14 residues in the CDR3. The ends were cut back, 5 bases at V and 1 base at J, with 11 bases in the middle. CDR1 is MNHEY and CDR2 is SVGAGI in the germline V gene. In nucleotides, the CDR3 is TGTGCCAGCAGTCCCCTGACAGGCCAAGAGACCCAGTACTTC. Residues: CASSPLTGQETQYF.

The chain has TRBV1 and TRBJ2-1; TRBD2, the table's D call, lacks a check against the DNA. TRBV1 is reported as a pseudogene. This CDR3 contains 13 residues. CDR3 sequence: CTSSRRLAVPQFF. The CDR3 nucleotides read TGCACCAGCAGCCGCCGACTAGCGGTCCCGCAGTTCTTC.

This clone has only a few counts. This chain connects TRBV7-9 to TRBJ1-1; 7 bases are shared with TRBD1. This CDR3 spans 14 amino acids. The germline CDR1 and CDR2 sequences are SEHNR and FQNEAQ (reference sequence). V lost 6 bases to trimming and J lost 1 base; unmatched junction nucleotides: 5. The CDR3 here is CASSLQGGNTEAFF. The DNA for the CDR3 is TGTGCCAGCAGTCTCCAGGGGGGGAACACTGAAGCTTTCTTT.

The chain has TRBV7-9 and TRBJ2-4, with 7 bases identical to TRBD1. This CDR3 comprises 17 residues. V dropped 3 bases and J dropped 3; count of bases not matched to a gene: 11. CDR1 SEHNR and CDR2 FQNEAQ come from the germline V gene (reference sequence). The CDR3: CASSFVGPGTVKNIQYF. DNA for the CDR3: TGTGCCAGCAGCTTTGTTGGGCCAGGGACAGTCAAAAACATTCAGTACTTC.

This clone was seen a single time. The V and J genes are TRBV7-2 and TRBJ1-2; no firm D call. CDR3 size: 16 residues. V lost 4 bases and J 6 bases, leaving 21 bases between the germline ends. CDR1 and CDR2 from the germline V gene are SGHTA and FQGNSA. The CDR3 here is CASSSTPPEVQNGYTF. CDR3 DNA: TGTGCCAGCAGCTCCACACCCCCGGAGGTTCAGAATGGCTACACCTTC. Supplemented by reference TRBV7-2 and TRBJ1-2, the full variable domain reads GAGVSQSPSNKVTEKGKDVELRCDPISGHTALYWYRQSLGQGLEFLIYFQGNSAPDKSGLPSDRFSAERTGGSVSTLTIQRTQQEDSAVYLCASSSTPPEVQNGYTFGSGTRLTVV.

This sequence joins TRBV27 and TRBJ2-5; 10 bases are shared with TRBD2. Germline loops: CDR1 MNHEY, CDR2 SMNVEV (reference sequence). Trimming took 5 bases from V and 2 from J; bases not matched to a gene: 8. The CDR3 is made up of 16 amino acids. The CDR3 region is CASSPLAGASQETQYF. The CDR3 DNA is TGTGCCAGCAGTCCGCTAGCGGGGGCATCTCAAGAGACCCAGTACTTC.

The chain has TRBV28 and TRBJ1-2; a weak D match, TRBD1 (6 bases). This CDR3 is 14 amino acids long. CDR1 and CDR2 from the germline V gene are MDHEN and SYDVKM. V was clipped by 6 bases and J by 4 bases, with 15 bases between them. CDR3 amino acids: CASSLRTASYGYTF. CDR3 sequence (DNA): TGTGCCAGCAGCCTCCGGACAGCCAGCTATGGCTACACCTTC.